This is a list of T cell receptor beta chains from one sample in a study of cytomegalovirus exposure and HLA in healthy donors. The assay was immunoSEQ multiplex PCR, and TCRdb's table has in-frame clones only and misses some. The repertoire holds 110,000 or so clones, with more than 85% as singletons. The sample comprised PBMCs. These receptors were taken from a woman in her late teens or twenties in good health and CMV-seropositive. CDR3s include the opening cysteine and the closing phenylalanine or tryptophan. A D gene is named only where the DNA matches it firmly.

TRBV2	TRBD2	TRBJ2-1	CASIPGTSDNEQFF
TRBV2	-	TRBJ1-4	CASSRGADEKLFF
TRBV7-2	TRBD1	TRBJ1-1	CASSLEWTGPRSTEAFF
TRBV6-5	TRBD1	TRBJ1-4	CASSQAGQGNEKLFF
TRBV5-6	-	TRBJ1-1	CASSLLTPQNTEAFF
TRBV5-1	-	TRBJ1-1	CASSLLLNTEAFF
TRBV29-1	-	TRBJ2-1	CSVGPADNEQFF
TRBV27	-	TRBJ1-3	CASMGRGTSGNTIYF
TRBV11-3	-	TRBJ2-1	CASSLVEQLHEQFF
TRBV30	TRBD1	TRBJ1-5	CAWSERTGVRQPQHF
TRBV5-1	TRBD1	TRBJ2-5	CASSRDRGGQETQYF
TRBV7-8	TRBD1	TRBJ1-5	CASSFGGQGRNQPQHF
TRBV20-1	-	TRBJ2-5	CTVIGGETQYF
TRBV2	TRBD2	TRBJ2-2	CASSAASGPTGELFF
TRBV9	TRBD2	TRBJ2-1	CASSLLAGGPLEQFF
TRBV28	-	TRBJ1-1	CASSRSALRQKPEAFF
TRBV4-2	TRBD2	TRBJ2-3	CASSQATSGGTQYF
TRBV7-2	TRBD1	TRBJ2-7	CASSLVGQGAYEQYF
TRBV2	-	TRBJ2-2	CASSEQGSGELFF
TRBV19	-	TRBJ2-4	CASSIKGLKNIQYF
TRBV9	-	TRBJ1-4	CASSVGTVLNEKLFF
TRBV13	TRBD2	TRBJ2-5	CASSLGTTQETQYF
TRBV5-4	-	TRBJ2-2	CASSLKGVDTGELFF
TRBV6-5	-	TRBJ1-3	CASSYSRGLGNTIYF